The rows below give T cell receptor beta chains drawn from one sample of a study of molecular identifiers for immune sequencing clone quantification. TCRdb called the PCR reads again in MiXCR, with one record for every CDR3 protein. The table lists around 460,000 distinct CDR3 sequences, roughly a fifth of them singletons. Input material: naive CD8+ T cells from blood, with Jurkat cell RNA spiked in. The receptors stem from a human donor in good health. Some libraries in this study had Jurkat cell RNA spiked in. The CDR3 runs from the conserved cysteine through the conserved F or W.

V	J	CDR3
TRBV27	TRBJ1-1	CASSAFASQGSEAFF
TRBV4-2	TRBJ1-6	CASSQEVLGRAYNSPLHF
TRBV11-2	TRBJ2-5	CASSLWPATLEGTQYF
TRBV3-1	TRBJ2-5	CASSQLTSEQETQYF
TRBV28	TRBJ2-3	CASSLWRATDTQYF
TRBV30	TRBJ2-7	CAWSVIGHYEQYF
TRBV7-2	TRBJ2-7	CASTRGTDHYEQYF
TRBV12-3/TRBV12-4	TRBJ2-1	CASSSGDTYNEQFF
TRBV28	TRBJ2-7	CASSVSGYEQYF
TRBV7-2	TRBJ2-3	CASSLAVSGDTDTQYF
TRBV27	TRBJ2-7	CATSRGAHEQYF
TRBV29-1	TRBJ2-1	CSVPLAASYNEQFF
TRBV7-9	TRBJ2-7	CASSSVQGEAYEQYF
TRBV3-1	TRBJ2-7	CASSQEGPKGSYEQYF
TRBV7-6	TRBJ2-1	CASSLAGQGHEQFF
TRBV7-9	TRBJ2-1	CASSSHSSYNEQFF
TRBV6-6	TRBJ2-1	CASSLRGGPDKYNEQFF
TRBV7-9	TRBJ2-5	CASSLGQGRGETQYF
TRBV19	TRBJ1-1	CASSIDLVGAGTEAFF
TRBV29-1	TRBJ1-5	CSGWVSGQPQHF
TRBV28	TRBJ2-5	CASSLVSLQGALETQYF
TRBV19	TRBJ2-2	CASSILLANTGELFF
TRBV19	TRBJ1-5	CASGANQPQHF
TRBV6-5	TRBJ1-2	CASSPQGAAAYGYTF
TRBV6-2/TRBV6-3	TRBJ2-7	CATGGHEQYF
TRBV30	TRBJ1-1	CAWSLQGNTEAFF
TRBV6-2/TRBV6-3	TRBJ2-3	CASGELDTQYF
TRBV6-2/TRBV6-3	TRBJ1-2	CASGTPAPYGYTF
TRBV4-1	TRBJ2-3	CASSQAGTGLADTQYF
TRBV30	TRBJ2-5	CAWSVGQGRVSQYF
TRBV7-3	TRBJ2-5	CASSPGTFEETQYF
TRBV12-3/TRBV12-4	TRBJ2-3	CAGVEDRLGTQYF
TRBV3-1	TRBJ2-7	CASSPSLGSYEQYF
TRBV28	TRBJ2-6	CASSLWTELSSGANVLTF
TRBV11-2	TRBJ2-1	CASSSLANSYNEQFF
TRBV6-6	TRBJ2-7	CASSYLSDEQYF
TRBV5-1	TRBJ2-5	CASSLVLSGQGHPQETQYF
TRBV7-2	TRBJ1-3	CASSLWADPPGNTIYF
TRBV20-1	TRBJ1-3	CSASDRSSGNTIYF